The rows below give T cell receptor beta chains drawn from one sample of a study of blood T cell repertoires in COVID-19. Sequenced by immunoSEQ multiplex PCR; TCRdb stores in-frame clones only, minus some. The data contain roughly 200,000 clones, 86% of them singletons. Sequences were obtained from peripheral blood. The source is a woman aged 25 to 39 with active or convalescent COVID-19. CDR3s include the opening cysteine and the closing phenylalanine or tryptophan. Each record gives: D gene, clone size, J gene, V gene, CDR3 DNA, CDR3 protein. D genes are given only for firm matches. Clone sizes are given selectively: once, few, many, or a class where the clone is expanded.

TRBD1	NA	TRBJ2-7	TRBV16	TGTGCCAGCAGCCATCCGGACAGGCTGCTATACGAGCAGTACTTC	CASSHPDRLLYEQYF
TRBD1	NA	TRBJ1-5	TRBV19	TGTGCCAGTAGTCCGCCCACAGGGGGCAAGGAGCCCCAGCATTTT	CASSPPTGGKEPQHF
NA	NA	TRBJ2-5	TRBV7-9	TGTGCCAGCAGCACACCCAGGGGGAGCGGGAGACGGGAGACCCAGTACTTC	CASSTPRGSGRRETQYF
TRBD1	NA	TRBJ1-6	TRBV5-1	TGCGCCAGCAGCAAAACTCCGGGACAGCTAAATTCACCCCTCCACTTT	CASSKTPGQLNSPLHF
NA	NA	TRBJ2-5	TRBV30	TGTGCCTGGAGTGTAGAGACGCGGGTTCGAGAGACCCAGTACTTC	CAWSVETRVRETQYF
TRBD1	NA	TRBJ2-7	TRBV25-1	TGTGCCAGCGGCCGGGACAGGGGCTACGAGCAGTACTTC	CASGRDRGYEQYF
NA	NA	TRBJ1-1	TRBV6-5	TGTGCCAGCAGGGACAATTTCCGCCTCGCCGCTGAAGCTTTCTTT	CASRDNFRLAAEAFF
NA	NA	TRBJ1-1	TRBV12-3/TRBV12-4	TGTGCCAGCAGTTTAGGGGCAGCTGAAGCTTTCTTT	CASSLGAAEAFF
NA	NA	TRBJ1-5	TRBV5-1	TGCGCCAGCAGCTTAGAGGGTGGCAATCAGCCCCAGCATTTT	CASSLEGGNQPQHF
TRBD1	NA	TRBJ1-4	TRBV15	TGTGCCACCAGCAGAAACAGGGGTGGCGAAAAACTGTTTTTT	CATSRNRGGEKLFF
NA	NA	TRBJ1-3	TRBV5-1	TGCGCCAGCAGCTTCGGATCAGCTAGCGGGAACACCATATATTTT	CASSFGSASGNTIYF
TRBD1	NA	TRBJ2-1	TRBV11-2	TGTGCCAGCAGCGCGGACAGGAGCTCCTACAATGAGCAGTTCTTC	CASSADRSSYNEQFF
TRBD1	NA	TRBJ2-1	TRBV6-5	TGTGCCAGCAGTTACGAGAGGACAGGGACCTACAATGAGCAGTTCTTC	CASSYERTGTYNEQFF
TRBD1	NA	TRBJ1-4	TRBV3-1/TRBV3-2	TGTGCCAGCAGCCAAGCTTTAGACAGGGTTGGGGAAAAACTGTTTTTT	CASSQALDRVGEKLFF
NA	NA	TRBJ1-5	TRBV10-3	TGTGCCATCAGTGACAGGGCAAATCAGCCCCAGCATTTT	CAISDRANQPQHF
NA	NA	TRBJ1-2	TRBV29-1	TGCAGCGTTGTTCGGGGGGCGAATGGCTACACCTTC	CSVVRGANGYTF
NA	NA	TRBJ2-2	TRBV19	TGTGCCAGTAGTACTACAGGGACCGGGGAGCTGTTTTTT	CASSTTGTGELFF
NA	NA	TRBJ1-6	TRBV3-1/TRBV3-2	TGTGCCAGCGACGGAGATAATTCACCCCTCCACTTT	CASDGDNSPLHF
NA	NA	TRBJ2-5	TRBV18	TGTGCCAGCTCACAGACAGTCCAAGAGACCCAGTACTTC	CASSQTVQETQYF
NA	NA	TRBJ2-1	TRBV11-3	TGTGCCAGCAGCAGCGGAGAAGGCAATGAGCAGTTCTTC	CASSSGEGNEQFF
NA	NA	TRBJ1-1	TRBV7-9	TGTGCCAGCAGCTTAGAGGGGGATTCTGAAGCTTTCTTT	CASSLEGDSEAFF
TRBD2	once	TRBJ2-7	TRBV7-2	TGTGCCAGCAGCTACCAAGGGACTAGCGGGGGTTACGAGCAGTACTTC	CASSYQGTSGGYEQYF
NA	NA	TRBJ1-1	TRBV10-3	TGTGCCATCAGTGAAAATAATGAAGCTTTCTTT	CAISENNEAFF
NA	NA	TRBJ1-2	TRBV27	TGTGCCAGCAGTTTAGGGGGGGGTCTCGCTAACTATGGCTACACCTTC	CASSLGGGLANYGYTF
TRBD2	NA	TRBJ2-3	TRBV5-1	TGCGTCAGCAGCTTGGTCGCGGGAGGGATAGATACGCAGTATTTT	CVSSLVAGGIDTQYF
TRBD1	NA	TRBJ1-1	TRBV7-9	TGTGCCAGCAGCTCAAGCCCGGGACAGGGGGTTGAAGCTTTCTTT	CASSSSPGQGVEAFF
TRBD1	NA	TRBJ2-7	TRBV5-6	TGTGCCAGCAGCGTCGGGACAGGGGTCTCCTACGAGCAGTACTTC	CASSVGTGVSYEQYF
TRBD1	NA	TRBJ2-7	TRBV19	TGTGCCAGTAGCCGGGGGGGACAGGGGAGGCCCTACGAGCAGTACTTC	CASSRGGQGRPYEQYF
TRBD1	NA	TRBJ1-4	TRBV12-5	TGTGCTAGTGGTCAGGGACAGGCTAATGAAAAACTGTTTTTT	CASGQGQANEKLFF
NA	NA	TRBJ2-5	TRBV5-1	TGCGCCAGCAGCCCGACCCCAGGAGGCCCGGAGACCCAGTACTTC	CASSPTPGGPETQYF
NA	NA	TRBJ2-5	TRBV19	TGTGCCAGTAGTATAGACAGAGGGGAGACCCAGTACTTC	CASSIDRGETQYF
NA	NA	TRBJ1-5	TRBV5-6	TGTGCCAGCAGCTTGAGCACCAATCAGCCCCAGCATTTT	CASSLSTNQPQHF
TRBD1	few	TRBJ2-2	TRBV9	TGTGCCAGCAGCGTAGGAAGACAGGGTGTCTACACCGGGGAGCTGTTTTTT	CASSVGRQGVYTGELFF
NA	NA	TRBJ1-2	TRBV2	TGTGCCAGCAGCGGGTCAAAGTATGGCTACACCTTC	CASSGSKYGYTF